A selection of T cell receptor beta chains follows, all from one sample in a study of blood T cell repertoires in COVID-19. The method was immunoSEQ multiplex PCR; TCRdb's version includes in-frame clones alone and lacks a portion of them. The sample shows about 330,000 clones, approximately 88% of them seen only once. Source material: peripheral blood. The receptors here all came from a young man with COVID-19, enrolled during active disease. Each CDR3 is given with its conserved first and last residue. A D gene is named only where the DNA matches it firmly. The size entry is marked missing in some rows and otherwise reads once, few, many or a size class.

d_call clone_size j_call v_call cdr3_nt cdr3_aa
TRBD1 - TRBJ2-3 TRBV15 TGTGCCACCAGCAGAGAAATCGCCGGGACAGGTCCCGGAGATACGCAGTATTTT CATSREIAGTGPGDTQYF
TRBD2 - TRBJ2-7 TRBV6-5 TGTGCCAGCAGTTACTCGTCCGGGAGGAACGACGAGCAGTACTTC CASSYSSGRNDEQYF
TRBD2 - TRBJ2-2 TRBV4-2 TGTGCCAGCAGCCAATCGGGACTAGCAGACGGGGAGCTGTTTTTT CASSQSGLADGELFF
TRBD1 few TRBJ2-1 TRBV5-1 TGCGCCAGCAGTCTAATTCCGGGACAGGGGGACAATGAGCAGTTCTTC CASSLIPGQGDNEQFF
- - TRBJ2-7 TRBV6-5 TGTGCCAGCAAGGACACCAGCTCCTACGAGCAGTACTTC CASKDTSSYEQYF
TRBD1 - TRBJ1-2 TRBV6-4 TGTGCCAGCAGTGACTATCCGGGACAGGGATATGGCTACACCTTC CASSDYPGQGYGYTF
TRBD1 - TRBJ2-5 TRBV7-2 TGTGCCAGCAGACCCGCCGGGACAGGCACGGAGACCCAGTACTTC CASRPAGTGTETQYF
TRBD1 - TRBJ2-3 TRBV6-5 TGTGCCAGCAGCCAATTCAGGGGGACAGATACGCAGTATTTT CASSQFRGTDTQYF
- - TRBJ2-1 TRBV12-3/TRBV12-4 TGTGCCAGCAGCTTTAATGTCAATGAGCAGTTCTTC CASSFNVNEQFF
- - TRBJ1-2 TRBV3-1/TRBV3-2 TGTGCCAGCAGCCGTAAAACCCAGGGCAACTATGGCTACACCTTC CASSRKTQGNYGYTF
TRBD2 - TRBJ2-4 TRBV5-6 TGTGCCAGCAGCTTACGGGGGGGAAACATTCAGTACTTC CASSLRGGNIQYF
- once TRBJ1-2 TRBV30 TGTGCCTGGTATTCGTTGACTTATGGCTACACCTTC CAWYSLTYGYTF
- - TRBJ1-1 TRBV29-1 TGCAGCGTTGTACGGACAGTGAACACTGAAGCTTTCTTT CSVVRTVNTEAFF
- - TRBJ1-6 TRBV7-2 TGTGCCAGCAGCGTGGGACTTTCCAATAATTCACCCCTCCACTTT CASSVGLSNNSPLHF
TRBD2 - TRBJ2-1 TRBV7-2 TGTGCCAGCAGCTTAACTACCCTAGCGGGAGTCTTCAATGAGCAGTTCTTC CASSLTTLAGVFNEQFF
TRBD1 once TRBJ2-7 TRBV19 TGTGCCAGTAGTATAGTGGTACAGGGGGCGAACGAGCAGTACTTC CASSIVVQGANEQYF
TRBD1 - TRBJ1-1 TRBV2 TGTGCCAGCAGTTCCTGGACAGGGTTGAACACTGAAGCTTTCTTT CASSSWTGLNTEAFF
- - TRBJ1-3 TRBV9 TGTGCCAGCAGCGTATCCCCGGACGGGAGCTCTGGAAACACCATATATTTT CASSVSPDGSSGNTIYF
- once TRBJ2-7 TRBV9 TGTGCCAGCAGCCCCCGGTGGGGGGAGAAATACGAGCAGTACTTC CASSPRWGEKYEQYF
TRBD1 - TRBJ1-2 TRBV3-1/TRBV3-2 TGTGCCAGCAGCCAAGGCAGGGGGACTAACTATGGCTACACCTTC CASSQGRGTNYGYTF
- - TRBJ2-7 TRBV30 TGTGCCTGGAGCCCTCGACAAGAGCAGTACTTC CAWSPRQEQYF
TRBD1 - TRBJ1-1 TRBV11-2 TGTGCCAGCAGCCAGACAGGGACCACTGAAGCTTTCTTT CASSQTGTTEAFF
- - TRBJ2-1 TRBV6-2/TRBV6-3 TGTGCCAGCAGTTCTCTAGCGTCCCACAATGAGCAGTTCTTC CASSSLASHNEQFF
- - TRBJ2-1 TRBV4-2 TGTGCCAGCAGCCAAGGACACAGTGGGAATGAGCAGTTCTTC CASSQGHSGNEQFF
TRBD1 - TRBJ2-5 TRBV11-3 TGTGCCAGCAGCTCCGGAACCGGGACAGGGAAAGAGACCCAGTACTTC CASSSGTGTGKETQYF
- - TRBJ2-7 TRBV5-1 TGCGCCAGCAGCATAGGGATCGGGGGTTACGAGCAGTACTTC CASSIGIGGYEQYF
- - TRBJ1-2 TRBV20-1 TGCAGTGCTGGAGACAGATATGGCTACACCTTC CSAGDRYGYTF
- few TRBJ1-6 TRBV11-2 TGTGCCAGCAGCTTCCGACAGCTCCACGATAATTCACCCCTCCACTTT CASSFRQLHDNSPLHF
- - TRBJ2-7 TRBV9 TGTGCCAGTCCATTTATCAGGGGCGCCTACGAGCAGTACTTC CASPFIRGAYEQYF
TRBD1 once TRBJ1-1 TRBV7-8 TGTGCCAGCAGCTTCGACAGGGGTTTCGCTGAAGCTTTCTTT CASSFDRGFAEAFF
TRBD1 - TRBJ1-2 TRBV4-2 TGTGCCAGCAGCCTAGAGAGACAGGGAAACTATGGCTACACCTTC CASSLERQGNYGYTF
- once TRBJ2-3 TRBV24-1 TGTGCCACCAGGGATGGTGGTTTGGAGGGTACGCAGTATTTT CATRDGGLEGTQYF
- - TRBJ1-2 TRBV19 TGTGCCAGTAGTACTTCAAGGGACATAGGATATGGCTACACCTTC CASSTSRDIGYGYTF
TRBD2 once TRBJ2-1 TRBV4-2 TGTGCCAGCAGCTTAGAGGGACTAGCGGGAGAACCGTTCTTC CASSLEGLAGEPFF
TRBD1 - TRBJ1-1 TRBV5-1 TGCGCCAGCCACTGGGGGACAGGGGCTCTAAGAACTGAAGCTTTCTTT CASHWGTGALRTEAFF
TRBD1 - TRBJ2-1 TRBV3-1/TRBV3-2 TGTGCCAGCAGCCAAGGGCAGGGGGCATGGAATGAGCAGTTCTTC CASSQGQGAWNEQFF
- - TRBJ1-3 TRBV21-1 TGTGCCAGCAGCAAAGAACCCCGCTGGGCAGGGGATTGTAGAAACACCATATATTTT CASSKEPRWAGDCRNTIYF
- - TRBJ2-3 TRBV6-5 TGTGCCAGCAGCTTAGGGTGGAGGGCCACAGATACGCAGTATTTT CASSLGWRATDTQYF
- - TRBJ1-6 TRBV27 TGTGCCAGCAGTCCCTCCGGCTCCTATAATTCACCCCTCCACTTT CASSPSGSYNSPLHF
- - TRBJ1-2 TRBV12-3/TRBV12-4 TGTGCCAGCAGTACGCGGCAGGGAGGTGGCTACACCTTC CASSTRQGGGYTF
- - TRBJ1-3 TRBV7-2 TGTGCCAGCAGCCTTGGGAGTAATGGAAACACCATATATTTT CASSLGSNGNTIYF
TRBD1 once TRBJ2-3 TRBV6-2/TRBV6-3 TGTGCCAGCAGCCCCGACAGGGGGCTTCGTATCGCAGATACGCAGTATTTT CASSPDRGLRIADTQYF
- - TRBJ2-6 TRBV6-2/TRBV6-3 TGTGCCAGCAGTCTAACAGGCCCTGGGGCCAACGTCCTGACTTTC CASSLTGPGANVLTF
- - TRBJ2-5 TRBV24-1 TGTGCCACCAGTGATTACGGGAGTTACCAAGAGACCCAGTACTTC CATSDYGSYQETQYF
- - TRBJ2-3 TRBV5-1 TGCGCCAGCAGCTTGGCCGAGGATACGCAGTATTTT CASSLAEDTQYF
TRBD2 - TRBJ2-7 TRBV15 TGTGCCACTGGAAGCGGGACCTCCTACGAGCAGTACTTC CATGSGTSYEQYF
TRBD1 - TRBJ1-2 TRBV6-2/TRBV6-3 TGTGCCAGCAGTTTCCAGACAGGGGAATATCTTGGCTACACCTTC CASSFQTGEYLGYTF
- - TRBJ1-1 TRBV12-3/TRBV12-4 TGTGCCAGCAGTCCCCTCGCGGGGGAAGCTTTCTTT CASSPLAGEAFF
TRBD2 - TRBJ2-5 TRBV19 TGTGCCAGTAGTATTCAAGGTAGCGGGCAAGAGACCCAGTACTTC CASSIQGSGQETQYF
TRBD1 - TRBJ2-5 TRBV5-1 TGCGCCAGCAGCAGGACAGGGGGCCAAGAGACCCAGTACTTC CASSRTGGQETQYF